The entry that follows covers one TCR beta chain sequence. What it binds is unknown. The source of the sample is a study of human T cells and chemical hapten exposure. Study results and caveats: Expanded TCRs created a significantly greater count of big CDR3 similarity clusters than controls did. With patch test score, the counts of PT1 expanded TCRs showed a positive correlation.

Trimming removed 5 bases from V and 4 bases from J; junction bases left unmatched: 12. The germline gives CDR1 LNHNV, CDR2 YYDKDF (reference sequence). This CDR3 has 16 residues. Time point reported: patch test 3, about 24 weeks after DPC sensitization. Indicated treatment: therapeutic diphenylcyclopropenone sensitization with weekly scalp DPC. Participating donors were patients with alopecia, aged 18 to 70 years, considered appropriate candidates for DPC. MiXCR, applied by TCRdb to the RACE reads, yields one record per CDR3 protein. The table lists about 97,000 distinct CDR3 sequences, 27% of them singletons.

The rearrangement joins TRBV15 to TRBJ2-7; TRBD1 agrees at 9 bases. The origin of this receptor is a man aged 40-50 years with alopecia areata. Some clones in this sample may be carry-over from other donors' samples. This specimen consisted of whole blood, obtained in connection with sensitization to the hapten diphenylcyclopropenone (DPC). In DNA form, the CDR3 reads TGTGCCACCAGCGCTTTCCTTGGGACAGGGATGTACGAGCAGTACTTC. Encoded protein: CATSAFLGTGMYEQYF.